The sequence of this T cell receptor (beta chain) was determined in a study of shared clonotypes between healthy human individuals. Measured with immunoSEQ multiplex PCR; TCRdb has only the in-frame clones, and not every one. The table records roughly 1.4 million clones, roughly 98.5% of them present only once. Germline V gene sequence: CDR1 KGHSH, CDR2 LQKENI. The CDR3 sequence is 13 residues long. Deletions cut 4 bases from V and 5 bases from J, with 11 bases between. This chain uses TRBV18 with TRBJ1-1; TRBD1 is a possible D gene (5 bases). This receptor was identified in a man aged 25 to 40 in good health. The sequenced material came from naive CD4+ T cells sorted from blood. The sample's subset: CD45RA+ positively selected. The chain's CDR3 is CASSRSGGTEAFF. As DNA, the CDR3 is TGTGCCAGCTCACGGTCCGGGGGGACTGAAGCTTTCTTT. The full variable domain, rest sourced from reference TRBV18 and TRBJ1-1, is NAGVMQNPRHLVRRRGQEARLRCSPMKGHSHVYWYRQLPEEGLKFMVYLQKENIIDESGMPKERFSAEFPKEGPSILRIQQVVRGDSAAYFCASSRSGGTEAFFGQGTRLTVV.